The T cell receptor beta chain under discussion was sequenced for a study of control samples from healthy donors and cancer patients. Sequencing was performed with immunoSEQ multiplex PCR; in TCRdb, only in-frame clones are kept and a portion is missing. Altogether about 110,000 clones are present, about four fifths being singletons, with the ten largest covering roughly an eighth. The CDR3 consists of 14 residues. V was pared by 5 bases and J by 2 bases, with 5 bases of the junction left unmatched. Per germline, CDR1 SGHTA and CDR2 FQGNSA. This TCR came from a woman aged 50 to 60 in good health. Sequenced input: blood. The chain uses TRBV7-2 and TRBJ2-7; 8 bases are a match to TRBD2. CDR3 sequence (DNA): TGTGCCAGCAGCCGGGGGGGCACCACCTACGAGCAGTACTTC. Translation: CASSRGGTTYEQYF.